This entry lists 31 T cell receptor beta chains sequenced from one sample in a study of response to subunit inactivated influenza vaccine. TCRdb reprocessed the RT-PCR reads via MiXCR and lists one record per CDR3 protein. The data hold about 700,000 distinct CDR3 sequences, with 15% to 18% observed a single time. This material consisted of PBMCs from blood, taken approximately 13 days after vaccination. The receptors come from a middle-aged man who received an inactivated influenza vaccine.

V gene TRBV12-3 or TRBV12-4 combines with J gene TRBJ1-5; TRBD1 aligns across 8 bases. Trimming took 4 bases from V and 2 from J; bases not matched to a gene: 4. The CDR3 has 15 residues. CDR3 DNA sequence: TGTGCCAGCAGTTATCAGGGGGCCGGCAATCAGCCCCAGCATTTT. Translated, it gives CASSYQGAGNQPQHF.

The gene calls are TRBV4-3 and TRBJ2-1; perhaps TRBD1 as D (5 bases). Germline values: CDR1 LGHNA, CDR2 YSLEER. Trimming stripped 0 bases from V and 4 bases from J, with 16 bases between. This CDR3 spans 17 amino acids. CDR3 nucleotides: TGCGCCAGCAGCCAAGAGGGCAGCAGGACAACTTACAATGAGCAGTTCTTC. Its protein product is CASSQEGSRTTYNEQFF.

The V gene is TRBV4-3, the J gene TRBJ2-2, with a tentative D call TRBD1 (6 bases). CDR3 length: 16 amino acids. Germline V gene data show CDR1 as LGHNA and CDR2 as YSLEER. Trimming left V 0 bases short and J 1 base short, with 9 bases between. The CDR3 bases are TGCGCCAGCAGCCAAGATGAGGGGGTGAACACCGGGGAGCTGTTTTTT. Its protein product is CASSQDEGVNTGELFF.

This clonotype was seen a handful of times. V and J are TRBV7-9 and TRBJ1-4; no firm D call. Looked up from germline, CDR1 is SEHNR and CDR2 is FQNEAQ (reference sequence). The CDR3 has 14 amino acids. V lost 5 bases to trimming and J lost 6 bases, with 13 bases between them. CDR3 region: CASSLDGGHEKLFF. The CDR3 DNA reads TGTGCCAGCAGCCTGGACGGAGGGCATGAAAAACTGTTTTTT.

This clonotype occurred a few times. V gene TRBV5-1 combines with J gene TRBJ1-3; D is uncertain. Trimming left V 5 bases short and J 6 bases short, with 9 bases between. The CDR3 runs 12 residues. Germline V CDR1 and CDR2: SGHRS, YFSETQ. CDR3 coding DNA: TGCGCCAGCAGGGGGTTCGAAAACACCATATATTTT. Protein product: CASRGFENTIYF.

This clonotype was seen ten or more times. The CDR3 sequence: CASSQGTGTGYEQYF. Here the CDR3 DNA reads TGCGCCAGCAGCCAAGGGACGGGGACAGGTTACGAGCAGTACTTC. The chain is built from TRBV4-3 and TRBJ2-7, with 8 bases that match TRBD1. CDR1 and CDR2 (germline): LGHNA, YSLEER. The CDR3 spans 15 residues. Losses at the gene ends were 1 base for V and 4 bases for J; bases not matched to a gene: 6.

This clonotype has ten or more counts. The chain uses TRBV20-1 and TRBJ2-1, with a weak D call TRBD1 (6 bases). The germline V and J ends were trimmed by 0 bases and 5 bases, with 11 bases remaining between them. There are 14 residues in the CDR3. Germline CDR1 is DFQATT and CDR2 is SNEGSKA (reference sequence). This CDR3 reads CSARDRDTNNEQFF. The CDR3 bases are TGCAGTGCTAGAGACCGGGACACGAACAATGAGCAGTTCTTC.

This clonotype turned up a few times. The V call is TRBV20-1, the J call TRBJ1-1; 8 bases line up with TRBD1. The CDR3 is 13 amino acids. Germline V CDR1 and CDR2: DFQATT, SNEGSKA (reference sequence). The V segment lost 6 bases and the J segment 4 bases; nucleotides outside the gene matches: 7. This CDR3 is CSALTDRVTEAFF. CDR3 sequence (DNA): TGCAGTGCACTTACGGACAGGGTCACTGAAGCTTTCTTT.

The chain combines TRBV6-1 with TRBJ2-3; tentative D call: TRBD1 (6 bases). V dropped 7 bases and J dropped 2 bases, with 13 bases sitting between them. CDR1 and CDR2 from the germline V gene are MNHNS and SASEGT. The CDR3 extends over 14 amino acids. The CDR3 DNA is TGTGCCAGCAAGCGCAACAGGGCCACAGATACGCAGTATTTT. It translates to CASKRNRATDTQYF.

This clonotype was detected only a few times. The chain combines TRBV20-1 with TRBJ2-3; TRBD2 matches 10 bases. The germline gives CDR1 DFQATT, CDR2 SNEGSKA (reference sequence). V was pared by 0 bases and J by 3 bases, with 6 bases of the junction left unmatched. This CDR3 has 16 amino acids. CDR3 DNA sequence: TGCAGTGCTAGAGATTGGAGTAGCGGGAGGACAGATACGCAGTATTTT. Translating gives CSARDWSSGRTDTQYF.

This clonotype has more than one count but fewer than ten. The genes are TRBV3-1 and TRBJ2-7; maybe TRBD2 (6 bases). V was clipped by 6 bases and J by 5 bases, with 20 bases between them. The CDR3 totals 15 residues. CDR1 and CDR2 from the germline V gene are LGHDT and YNNKEL (reference sequence). DNA for the CDR3: TGTGCCAGCAGTCCTAGATGGAGGGGTGAGCACGAGCAGTACTTC. Its protein is CASSPRWRGEHEQYF.

This chain uses TRBV4-1 with TRBJ2-3; 8 bases agree with TRBD2. Germline V gene sequence: CDR1 MGHRA, CDR2 YSYEKL. The CDR3 is 16 amino acids. V dropped 4 bases and J dropped 6; count of bases not matched to a gene: 12. The CDR3 DNA reads as TGCGCCAGCAGCCCGGGACTAGGGGGGCTGATGGATACGCAGTATTTT. Its translation is CASSPGLGGLMDTQYF.

V and J are TRBV4-3 and TRBJ2-2; maybe TRBD1 (6 bases). V was trimmed by 5 bases and J by 8 bases, leaving 12 bases between them. The CDR3 consists of 13 residues. Germline V gives CDR1 LGHNA, CDR2 YSLEER. Here the CDR3 DNA reads TGCGCCAGCAGCTACGGGACAAGTGGGGAGCTGTTTTTT. Amino acid sequence: CASSYGTSGELFF.

This clonotype was recorded at least ten times. DNA of the CDR3: TGTGCCAGCAGCTTAGCGGGACACCACAATGAGCAGTTCTTC. Amino acids: CASSLAGHHNEQFF. This rearrangement joins TRBV11-2 to TRBJ2-1; possible D gene TRBD1, 6 bases. Germline V CDR1 and CDR2: SGHAT, FQNNGV. This CDR3 is 14 amino acids long. Trimming took 1 base from V and 5 from J, leaving 9 bases between them.

Only a few counts were recorded for this clonotype. CDR3 DNA: TGTGCCAGCAGCTCCCGGCTAGCGGGGGGGCACGAGCAGTACTTC. Protein: CASSSRLAGGHEQYF. This chain links TRBV7-8 with TRBJ2-7; 12 bases agree with TRBD2. Germline loops: CDR1 SGHVS, CDR2 FQNEAQ. This CDR3 has 15 residues. The trim removed 4 bases at V and 5 bases at J, leaving 6 bases unmatched.

This chain links TRBV20-1 with TRBJ2-1, with a tentative D call TRBD2 (5 bases). This CDR3 has 13 amino acids. CDR1 is DFQATT and CDR2 is SNEGSKA in the germline V gene (reference sequence). Trimming left V 5 bases short and J 9 bases short, with 17 bases between. In DNA form, the CDR3 reads TGCAGTGCTGTAAGCGGCGGACGGGGTGAGCAGTTCTTC. This gives the protein CSAVSGGRGEQFF.

This clonotype was seen repeatedly, ten times or more. The rearrangement uses TRBV5-1 and TRBJ1-1; TRBD1 agrees at 7 bases. Germline CDR1 is SGHRS and CDR2 is YFSETQ. This CDR3 contains 16 residues. The trim removed 0 bases at V and 4 bases at J, leaving 9 bases unmatched. The CDR3 nucleotides read TGCGCCAGCAGCTTGGAAAAGGGGGCGCGCGCCACTGAAGCTTTCTTT. It is translated as CASSLEKGARATEAFF.

This clonotype was detected only a few times. The chain has TRBV12-3 or TRBV12-4 and TRBJ2-3; 9 nucleotides agree with TRBD1. The CDR3 spans 15 residues. J gave up 3 bases and V 6 bases, and 7 bases lay outside the gene matches. The CDR3 nucleotides read TGTGCCAGCAGCCCGCGGGACAGGGTGACAGATACGCAGTATTTT. Protein: CASSPRDRVTDTQYF.

The chain uses TRBV6-1 and TRBJ1-5; 7 nucleotides match TRBD1. Trimming took 11 bases from V and 3 from J; bases not matched to a gene: 10. CDR1 and CDR2 (germline): MNHNS, SASEGT. CDR3 size: 14 residues. CDR3 bases: TGTGCCGTAGAATCGGGACAGCTCAATCAGCCCCAGCATTTT. It translates to CAVESGQLNQPQHF.

The gene calls are TRBV19 and TRBJ2-3; 8 nucleotides agree with TRBD2. Unmatched junction bases numbered 8, after V lost 5 bases and J lost 1 base. Germline values: CDR1 LNHDA, CDR2 SQIVND (reference sequence). This CDR3 region has 16 residues. CDR3 sequence: CASSPRGRTGTDTQYF. In DNA form, the CDR3 reads TGTGCCAGTAGTCCACGCGGGAGGACGGGCACAGATACGCAGTATTTT.

CDR3 residues: CASATSGVYTF. CDR3 coding DNA: TGTGCTAGTGCCACGTCGGGAGTCTACACCTTC. The rearrangement joins TRBV12-5 to TRBJ1-2; no clear D gene. This CDR3 region has 11 residues. Trimming shortened V by 7 bases and J by 10 bases, and 13 bases separated the two germline ends. Germline lookup yields CDR1 LGHNT and CDR2 FRNRAP.

This clonotype appeared a few times. The chain recombines TRBV4-2 with TRBJ2-2, with D possibly matching TRBD1 (5 bases). This CDR3 contains 15 residues. V lost 1 base and J 5 bases, leaving 11 bases between the germline ends. CDR1 and CDR2 from the germline V gene are LGHNA and YNFKEQ. The CDR3 DNA follows: TGTGCCAGCAGCCAAGTTTCCAGGGTAACCGGGGAGCTGTTTTTT. It yields the protein CASSQVSRVTGELFF.

The V gene is TRBV20-1, the J gene TRBJ2-1, with D maybe TRBD1 (5 bases). Per germline, CDR1 DFQATT and CDR2 SNEGSKA (reference sequence). The V end was cut by 6 bases, the J end by 3 bases, with 21 bases between. The CDR3 runs 16 residues. CDR3 sequence reads: CSAPPQGAFNYNEQFF. CDR3 DNA sequence: TGCAGTGCCCCGCCCCAAGGGGCCTTCAACTACAATGAGCAGTTCTTC.

This clonotype was detected only a few times. The chain links TRBV5-6 to TRBJ1-4; the D gene is possibly TRBD1 (5 bases). Germline CDR1 and CDR2: SGHDT and YYEEEE. V lost 0 bases and J lost 12, with 9 bases in between. The CDR3 length is 12 residues. The CDR3: CASSLADSQLFF. The CDR3 DNA reads as TGTGCCAGCAGCTTGGCCGACAGTCAACTGTTTTTT.

The V and J genes are TRBV20-1 and TRBJ2-2; D could derive from TRBD1 or TRBD2 (6 bases each). This CDR3 region has 13 residues. The V end was cut by 2 bases, the J end by 7 bases, with 11 bases between. CDR1 and CDR2 (germline): DFQATT, SNEGSKA (reference sequence). In DNA form, the CDR3 reads TGCAGTGCTAGATGGGGGGCGGTCGGGGAGCTGTTTTTT. Translation: CSARWGAVGELFF.

This clonotype was seen many times. J is TRBJ2-1 and V is TRBV6-5; tentative D call: TRBD1 (6 bases). CDR3 size: 16 residues. The germline CDR1 and CDR2 sequences are MNHEY and SVGAGI. The V and J ends lost 2 bases and 7 bases respectively, with 18 bases between them. CDR3 loop: CASSYPRRGSSNEQFF. The CDR3 coding sequence is TGTGCCAGCAGTTACCCTAGAAGGGGGTCCAGTAATGAGCAGTTCTTC.

The table lists this clonotype with many counts. In nucleotides, the CDR3 is TGTGCCAGCAGCTTCCGGGACAGATACTATGGCTACACCTTC. Translation: CASSFRDRYYGYTF. The chain recombines TRBV7-8 with TRBJ1-2, with 7 bases identical to TRBD1. CDR1 SGHVS and CDR2 FQNEAQ come from the germline V gene. The CDR3 has 14 amino acids. V shed 3 bases and J 3 bases; nucleotides not matched to a gene: 4.

The genes are TRBV7-2 and TRBJ1-3, with a possible D match to TRBD1 (6 bases). Trimming stripped 7 bases from V and 0 bases from J, with 16 bases between. CDR1 SGHTA and CDR2 FQGNSA come from the germline V gene. The CDR3 is 16 residues long. The CDR3 nucleotides read TGTGCCAGCAACGACAGGCACTCATACTCTGGAAACACCATATATTTT. Translating gives CASNDRHSYSGNTIYF.

V is TRBV7-9 and J is TRBJ2-7; 10 bases line up with TRBD2. V lost 3 bases and J lost 6; bases outside the gene matches: 2. The CDR3 is 13 amino acids. The germline CDR1 and CDR2 sequences are SEHNR and FQNEAQ (reference sequence). This chain's CDR3 is CASSFTSGVEQYF. The CDR3 DNA is TGTGCCAGCAGCTTTACTAGCGGGGTCGAGCAGTACTTC.

This clonotype occurred a few times. This chain links TRBV20-1 with TRBJ1-6; D might be TRBD1 (5 bases). The V gene lost 4 bases and the J gene lost 8 bases, with 18 bases spanning the gap. CDR3 length: 15 amino acids. Germline-derived CDR1 and CDR2 are DFQATT and SNEGSKA (reference sequence). CDR3 sequence: CSATRWQGIDSPLHF. The CDR3 DNA reads TGCAGTGCTACACGCTGGCAGGGCATCGATTCACCCCTCCACTTT.

The chain links TRBV6-1 to TRBJ2-7; 10 bases match TRBD2. After removal of 6 bases from V and 4 bases from J, the junction contained 6 bases not matched to a gene. CDR1 is MNHNS, CDR2 SASEGT, per germline. The CDR3 runs 14 residues. For the CDR3, the DNA is TGTGCCAGCAGCATAGCGGGAGGCTCATACGAGCAGTACTTC. Amino acid sequence: CASSIAGGSYEQYF.